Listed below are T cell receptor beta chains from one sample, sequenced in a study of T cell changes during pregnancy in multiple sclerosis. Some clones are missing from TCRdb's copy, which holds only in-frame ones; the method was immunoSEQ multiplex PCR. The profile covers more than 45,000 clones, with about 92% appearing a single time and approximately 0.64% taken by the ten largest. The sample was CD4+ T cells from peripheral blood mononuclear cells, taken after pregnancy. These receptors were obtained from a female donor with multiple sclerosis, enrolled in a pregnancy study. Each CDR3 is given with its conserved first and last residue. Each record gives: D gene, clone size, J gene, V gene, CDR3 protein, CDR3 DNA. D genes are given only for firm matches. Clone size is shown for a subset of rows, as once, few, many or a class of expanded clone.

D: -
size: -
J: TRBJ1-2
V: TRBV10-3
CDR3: CAIKGDGTVGYTF
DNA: TGTGCCATCAAGGGGGACGGTACGGTCGGCTACACCTTC

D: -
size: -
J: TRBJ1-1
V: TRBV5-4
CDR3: CASSLDSGFTEAFF
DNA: TGTGCCAGCAGCTTGGATTCCGGGTTCACTGAAGCTTTCTTT

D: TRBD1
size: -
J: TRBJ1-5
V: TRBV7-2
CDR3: CASSRDRGQPQHF
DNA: TGTGCCAGCAGCCGTGACAGGGGCCAGCCCCAGCATTTT

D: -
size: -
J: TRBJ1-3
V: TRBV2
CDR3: CASSPRGQVSGNTIYF
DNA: TGTGCCAGCAGTCCTAGGGGACAAGTGTCCGGAAACACCATATATTTT

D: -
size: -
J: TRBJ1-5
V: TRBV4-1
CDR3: CASSQEGWVSGQPQHF
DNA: TGCGCCAGCAGCCAAGAAGGGTGGGTGTCGGGGCAGCCCCAGCATTTT

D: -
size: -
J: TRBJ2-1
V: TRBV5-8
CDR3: CASSIGTPSYNEQFF
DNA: TGTGCCAGCAGCATCGGGACTCCTTCCTACAATGAGCAGTTCTTC

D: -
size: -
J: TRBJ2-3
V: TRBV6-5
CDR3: CASSSTSDTQYF
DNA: TGTGCCAGCAGTTCGACTTCAGATACGCAGTATTTT

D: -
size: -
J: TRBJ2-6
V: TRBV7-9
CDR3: CASTLGAF
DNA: TGTGCCAGCACCCTGGGAGCCTTC

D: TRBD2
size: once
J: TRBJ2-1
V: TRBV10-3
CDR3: CATMGLAGSSSYNEQFF
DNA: TGTGCCACAATGGGACTAGCGGGCAGTAGCTCCTACAATGAGCAGTTCTTC

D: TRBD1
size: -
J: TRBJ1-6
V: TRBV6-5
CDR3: CASSSLRTGVASPLHF
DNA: TGTGCCAGCAGTTCCCTCCGGACAGGGGTTGCGTCACCCCTCCACTTT

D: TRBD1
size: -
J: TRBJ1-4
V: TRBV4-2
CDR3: CASSQRDREETNEKLFF
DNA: TGTGCCAGCAGCCAACGGGACAGGGAGGAAACTAATGAAAAACTGTTTTTT

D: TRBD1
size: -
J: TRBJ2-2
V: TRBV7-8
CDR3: CASSLTPRDSANTGELFF
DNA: TGTGCCAGCAGCTTAACTCCTCGGGACAGCGCGAACACCGGGGAGCTGTTTTTT

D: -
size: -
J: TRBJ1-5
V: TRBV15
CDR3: CATSREGAFSNQPQHF
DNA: TGTGCCACCAGCAGAGAAGGGGCCTTTAGCAATCAGCCCCAGCATTTT

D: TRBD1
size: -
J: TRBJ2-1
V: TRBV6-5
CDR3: CASRRQGTNEQFF
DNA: TGTGCCAGCAGACGACAGGGGACCAATGAGCAGTTCTTC

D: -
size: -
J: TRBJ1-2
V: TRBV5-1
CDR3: CASSEPTGTSYGYTF
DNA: TGCGCCAGCAGCGAGCCTACAGGGACCTCCTATGGCTACACCTTC

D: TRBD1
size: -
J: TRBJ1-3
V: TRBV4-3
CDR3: CASSQNRGSGNTIYF
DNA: TGCGCCAGCAGCCAGAACAGGGGCTCTGGAAACACCATATATTTT

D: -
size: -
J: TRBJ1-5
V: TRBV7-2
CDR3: CASSPTVIQPQHF
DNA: TGTGCCAGCAGTCCGACAGTAATTCAGCCCCAGCATTTT

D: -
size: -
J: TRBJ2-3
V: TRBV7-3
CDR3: CASSLDRFTDTQYF
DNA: TGTGCCAGCAGCTTAGACAGGTTCACAGATACGCAGTATTTT

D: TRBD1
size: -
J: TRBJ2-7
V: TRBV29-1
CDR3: CSVEMVGQSYEQYF
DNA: TGCAGCGTTGAAATGGTGGGACAGTCCTACGAGCAGTACTTC

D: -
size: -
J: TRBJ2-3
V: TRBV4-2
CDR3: CASSQDLPGTQYF
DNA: TGTGCCAGCAGCCAAGATCTCCCCGGTACGCAGTATTTT

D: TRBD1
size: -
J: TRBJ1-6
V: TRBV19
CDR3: CASRLQGASSPLHF
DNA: TGTGCCAGTAGACTACAGGGGGCGAGTTCACCCCTCCACTTT

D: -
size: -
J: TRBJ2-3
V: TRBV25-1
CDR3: CASSEGGQGQADTQYF
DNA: TGTGCCAGCAGTGAAGGTGGTCAGGGTCAAGCAGATACGCAGTATTTT

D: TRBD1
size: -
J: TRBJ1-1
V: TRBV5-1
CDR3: CASSYSGGTEAFF
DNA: TGCGCCAGCAGCTATTCAGGGGGAACTGAAGCTTTCTTT

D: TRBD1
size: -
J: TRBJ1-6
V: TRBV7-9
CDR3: CASSAGTAFNSPLHF
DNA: TGTGCCAGCAGCGCGGGGACAGCCTTTAATTCACCCCTCCACTTT

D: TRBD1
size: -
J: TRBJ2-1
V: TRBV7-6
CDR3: CASTQQGSSYNEQFF
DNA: TGTGCCAGCACTCAACAGGGGAGCTCCTACAATGAGCAGTTCTTC

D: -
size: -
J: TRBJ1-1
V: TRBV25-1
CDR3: CASSPPGGMNTEAFF
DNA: TGTGCCAGCAGTCCTCCGGGGGGCATGAACACTGAAGCTTTCTTT

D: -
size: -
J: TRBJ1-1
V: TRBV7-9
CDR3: CASSLQGPPEAFF
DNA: TGTGCCAGCAGCTTACAGGGCCCGCCTGAAGCTTTCTTT

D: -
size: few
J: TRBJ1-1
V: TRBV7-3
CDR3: CASSMGVRREAFF
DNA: TGTGCCAGCAGCATGGGTGTACGGAGAGAAGCTTTCTTT

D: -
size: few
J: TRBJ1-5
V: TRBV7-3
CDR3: CASSLVATGPQHF
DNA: TGTGCCAGCAGCTTAGTGGCTACAGGGCCCCAGCATTTT

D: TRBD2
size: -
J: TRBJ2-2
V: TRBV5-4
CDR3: CASSAGGDRGELFF
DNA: TGTGCCAGCAGCGCCGGGGGGGATCGCGGGGAGCTGTTTTTT

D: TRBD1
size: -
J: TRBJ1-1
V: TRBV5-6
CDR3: CASSQDRGNTEAFF
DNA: TGTGCCAGCAGCCAAGACAGGGGGAACACTGAAGCTTTCTTT

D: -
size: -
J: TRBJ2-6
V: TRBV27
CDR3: CASSWGLGANVLTF
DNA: TGTGCCAGCAGTTGGGGGCTTGGGGCCAACGTCCTGACTTTC

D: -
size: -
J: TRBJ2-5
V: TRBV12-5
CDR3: CASGLSPLVGVETQYF
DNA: TGTGCTAGTGGTTTGAGCCCACTCGTGGGCGTAGAGACCCAGTACTTC

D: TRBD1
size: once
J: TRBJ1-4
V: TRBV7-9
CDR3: CASSPGTGSNEKLFF
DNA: TGTGCCAGCAGCCCTGGGACAGGGAGTAATGAAAAACTGTTTTTT

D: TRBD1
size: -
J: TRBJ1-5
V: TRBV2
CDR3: CASMSGQGGQPQHF
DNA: TGTGCCTCAATGTCGGGACAGGGTGGACAGCCCCAGCATTTT

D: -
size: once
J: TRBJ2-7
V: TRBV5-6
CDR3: CASRMLAGATYEQYF
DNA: TGTGCCAGCCGGATGCTGGCGGGGGCCACCTACGAGCAGTACTTC

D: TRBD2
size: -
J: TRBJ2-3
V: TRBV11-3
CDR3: CASSWGGDAVTDTQYF
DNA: TGTGCCAGCAGCTGGGGAGGGGATGCGGTCACAGATACGCAGTATTTT

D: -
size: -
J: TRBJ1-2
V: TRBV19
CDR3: CASSYRDTANYGYTF
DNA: TGTGCCAGTAGTTACCGGGACACTGCTAACTATGGCTACACCTTC

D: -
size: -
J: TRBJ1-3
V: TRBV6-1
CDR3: CASSQGSGGNTIYF
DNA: TGTGCCAGCAGTCAGGGGTCGGGAGGAAACACCATATATTTT

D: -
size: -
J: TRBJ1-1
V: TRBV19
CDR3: CASSIGPGHSTEAFF
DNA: TGTGCCAGTAGTATTGGGCCAGGGCACTCCACTGAAGCTTTCTTT

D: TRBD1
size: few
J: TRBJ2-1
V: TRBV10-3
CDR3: CAIRRRQGSYNEQFF
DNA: TGTGCCATCAGACGCCGACAGGGTTCCTACAATGAGCAGTTCTTC

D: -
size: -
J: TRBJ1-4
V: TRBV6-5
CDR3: CATEDRMRGEKLFF
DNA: TGTGCCACTGAAGACAGGATGAGGGGTGAAAAACTGTTTTTT